This T cell receptor beta chain was obtained from a study of T cell repertoires in cytomegalovirus infection. Whole-study context: In the study, CMV epitopes included recently identified HLA-C-restricted and well-studied HLA-B-restricted ones. Indications of both CMV infection and matching HLA type were provided by public TCR beta signatures. Study-level findings and limits: Totalled public TCR beta family frequency picked out people who carried CMV plus the relevant HLA. Dominating the ex vivo response were TCR beta clonotypes that were CMV-specific and HLA-C-restricted.

In this sample, this clonotype turned up a few times. Its antigen remains unidentified. CDR1 and CDR2 (germline): MNHEY, SMNVEV (reference sequence). The CDR3 is 16 residues long. The ends were cut back, 6 bases at V and 1 base at J, with 18 bases in the middle. TCRdb called the reads again in MiXCR, with one record for every CDR3 protein. The table lists approximately 990,000 distinct CDR3 sequences, roughly 30% of them singletons. The specimen comprised cultured CD8+ T cells from PBMCs, sampled from culture after CMV antigen stimulation. The chain recombines TRBV27 with TRBJ1-1; D gene ambiguous. The receptor was isolated from a human donor in good health (CMV status not recorded). Some clones in this sample may be carry-over from other donors' samples. CDR3 amino acids: CASSLAGGPSNTEAFF. CDR3 nucleotide sequence: TGTGCCAGCAGCCTAGCGGGAGGGCCATCGAACACTGAAGCTTTCTTT.